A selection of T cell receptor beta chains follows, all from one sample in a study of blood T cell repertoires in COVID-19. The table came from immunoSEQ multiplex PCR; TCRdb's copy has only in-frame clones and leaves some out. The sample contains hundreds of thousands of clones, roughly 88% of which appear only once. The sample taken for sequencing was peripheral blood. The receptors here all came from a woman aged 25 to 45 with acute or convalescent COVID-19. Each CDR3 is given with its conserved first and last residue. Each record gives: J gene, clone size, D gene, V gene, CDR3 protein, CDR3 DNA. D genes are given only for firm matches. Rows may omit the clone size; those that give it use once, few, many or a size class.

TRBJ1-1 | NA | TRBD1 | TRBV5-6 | CASSLDRGSYTEAFF | TGTGCCAGCAGCTTGGACAGGGGTAGTTACACTGAAGCTTTCTTT
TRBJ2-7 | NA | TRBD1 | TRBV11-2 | CASSLDLGTGTHEQYF | TGTGCCAGCAGCTTAGATCTCGGGACAGGGACCCACGAGCAGTACTTC
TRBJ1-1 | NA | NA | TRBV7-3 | CASSPQGGTEAFF | TGTGCCAGCAGCCCCCAGGGCGGTACTGAAGCTTTCTTT
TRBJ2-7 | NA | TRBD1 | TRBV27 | CASSPSWDRDYEQYF | TGTGCCAGCAGTCCAAGCTGGGACAGAGACTACGAGCAGTACTTC
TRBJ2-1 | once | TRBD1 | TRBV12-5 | CASGLDRGRNNEQFF | TGTGCTAGTGGTTTGGACAGGGGGCGAAACAATGAGCAGTTCTTC
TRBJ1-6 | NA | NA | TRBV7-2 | CASSFARGGNSPLHF | TGTGCCAGCAGCTTCGCTAGGGGTGGAAATTCACCCCTCCACTTT
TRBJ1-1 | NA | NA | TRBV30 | CAWSAGYTEAFF | TGTGCCTGGTCCGCGGGCTACACTGAAGCTTTCTTT
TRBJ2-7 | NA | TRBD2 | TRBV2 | CASRGLAGGSTYSYEQYF | TGTGCCAGCAGGGGACTAGCGGGAGGTTCTACTTACTCCTACGAGCAGTACTTC
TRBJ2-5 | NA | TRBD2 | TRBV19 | CASSTPNWVAGAETQYF | TGTGCCAGTAGTACGCCGAATTGGGTAGCGGGAGCAGAGACCCAGTACTTC
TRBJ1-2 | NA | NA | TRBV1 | CTSSQGRDRNGYTF | TGCACCAGCAGCCAGGGCCGGGACAGGAATGGCTACACCTTC
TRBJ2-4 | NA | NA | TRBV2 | CASSEQKVAKNIQYF | TGTGCCAGCAGTGAGCAGAAAGTAGCCAAAAACATTCAGTACTTC
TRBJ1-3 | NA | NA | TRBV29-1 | CSVAGDGNTIYF | TGCAGCGTTGCAGGGGATGGAAACACCATATATTTT
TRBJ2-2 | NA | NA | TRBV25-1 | CASSDLDSHTGELFF | TGTGCCAGCAGTGATTTGGACAGTCACACCGGGGAGCTGTTTTTT
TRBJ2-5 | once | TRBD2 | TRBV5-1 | CASSSYVAGGGETQYF | TGCGCCAGCAGCTCGTACGTAGCGGGAGGGGGAGAGACCCAGTACTTC
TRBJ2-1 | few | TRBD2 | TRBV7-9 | CASSLGGLAGANEQFF | TGTGCCAGCAGCTTAGGTGGACTAGCGGGGGCGAATGAGCAGTTCTTC
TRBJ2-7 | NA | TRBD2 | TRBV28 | CASSLMGTSGTYEQYF | TGTGCCAGCAGTTTAATGGGGACTAGCGGGACCTACGAGCAGTACTTC
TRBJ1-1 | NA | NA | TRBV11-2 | CASSWEGGNTEAFF | TGTGCCAGCAGCTGGGAGGGGGGGAACACTGAAGCTTTCTTT
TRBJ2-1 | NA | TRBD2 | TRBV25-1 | CASRREFSDEQFF | TGTGCCAGTCGGCGGGAGTTTTCCGATGAGCAGTTCTTC
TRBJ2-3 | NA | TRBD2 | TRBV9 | CASSAAGGGGPSDTQYF | TGTGCCAGCAGCGCGGCTGGGGGGGGAGGGCCTTCAGATACGCAGTATTTT
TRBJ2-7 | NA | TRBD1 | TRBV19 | CASSNTGRTGPHEQYF | TGTGCCAGTAGCAACACAGGAAGGACAGGGCCCCACGAGCAGTACTTC
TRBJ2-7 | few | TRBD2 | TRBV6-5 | CASSSLLAGGYEQYF | TGTGCCAGCAGTAGCCTGCTAGCGGGAGGCTACGAGCAGTACTTC
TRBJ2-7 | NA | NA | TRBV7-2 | CATQTRGEQYF | TGTGCCACCCAAACTAGGGGGGAGCAGTACTTC
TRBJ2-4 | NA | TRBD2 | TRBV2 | CASSESGLAGSAKNIQYF | TGTGCCAGCAGTGAATCCGGACTAGCGGGATCGGCCAAAAACATTCAGTACTTC
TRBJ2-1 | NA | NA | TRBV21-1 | CASSSGLPQNEQFF | TGTGCCAGCAGCAGTGGACTTCCCCAAAATGAGCAGTTCTTC
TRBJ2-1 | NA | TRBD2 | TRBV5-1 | CASRRRVAGDPYNEQFF | TGCGCCAGCAGAAGACGGGTAGCGGGAGACCCCTACAATGAGCAGTTCTTC
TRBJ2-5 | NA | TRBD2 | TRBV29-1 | CSVLAGNLKTQYF | TGCAGCGTTCTAGCGGGAAATTTAAAGACCCAGTACTTC
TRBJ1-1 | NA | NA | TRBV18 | CASSYTGIEVTEAFF | TGTGCCAGCTCTTACACAGGGATCGAGGTCACTGAAGCTTTCTTT
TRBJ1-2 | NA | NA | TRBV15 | CATSREEAYGYTF | TGTGCCACCAGCAGAGAAGAGGCGTATGGCTACACCTTC
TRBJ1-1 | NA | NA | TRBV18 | CASSPYRVTEAFF | TGTGCCAGCTCACCTTACAGGGTCACTGAAGCTTTCTTT
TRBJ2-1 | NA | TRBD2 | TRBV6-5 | CASSSRTSGNYNEQFF | TGTGCCAGCAGTTCTCGGACTAGCGGGAACTACAATGAGCAGTTCTTC
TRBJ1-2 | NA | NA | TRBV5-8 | CASSLNRIIYGYTF | TGTGCCAGCAGCTTGAACAGGATAATCTATGGCTACACCTTC
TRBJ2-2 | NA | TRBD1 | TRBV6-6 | CASSYSRTGGNGELFF | TGTGCCAGCAGTTACTCAAGGACAGGGGGCAACGGGGAGCTGTTTTTT
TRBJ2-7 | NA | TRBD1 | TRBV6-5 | CASSRDRVYEQYF | TGTGCCAGCAGTCGGGACAGGGTGTACGAGCAGTACTTC
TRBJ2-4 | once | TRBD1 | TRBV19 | CASSMDRGSYIQYF | TGTGCCAGTAGTATGGACAGGGGGTCTTACATTCAGTACTTC
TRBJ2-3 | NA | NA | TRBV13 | CASSQTIEADTQYF | TGTGCCAGCAGCCAAACGATCGAGGCAGATACGCAGTATTTT
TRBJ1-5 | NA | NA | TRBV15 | CATSRVWQGSNQPQHF | TGTGCCACCAGCAGAGTGTGGCAGGGCAGCAATCAGCCCCAGCATTTT
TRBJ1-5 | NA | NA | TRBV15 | CATSKVTGVNQPQHF | TGTGCCACCAGCAAAGTGACAGGAGTAAATCAGCCCCAGCATTTT
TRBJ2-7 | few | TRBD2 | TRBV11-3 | CASSPGGLAGIHEQYF | TGTGCCAGCAGCCCGGGGGGACTAGCGGGAATACACGAGCAGTACTTC
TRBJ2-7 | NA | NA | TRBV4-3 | CASSQGLGGSYEQYF | TGCGCCAGCAGCCAAGGTCTCGGAGGCTCCTACGAGCAGTACTTC
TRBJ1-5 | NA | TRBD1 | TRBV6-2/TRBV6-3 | CASSHPLGQAHPQPQHF | TGTGCCAGCAGTCACCCTTTGGGACAGGCTCACCCTCAGCCCCAGCATTTT
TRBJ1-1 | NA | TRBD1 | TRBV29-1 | CSVGTAMNTEAFF | TGCAGCGTGGGGACAGCCATGAACACTGAAGCTTTCTTT
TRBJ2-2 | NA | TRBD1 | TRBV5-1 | CASRPQGARNTGELFF | TGCGCCAGCAGACCACAGGGGGCTAGGAACACCGGGGAGCTGTTTTTT
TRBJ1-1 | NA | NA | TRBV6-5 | CASSYSTVNTEAFF | TGTGCCAGCAGTTACTCGACAGTGAACACTGAAGCTTTCTTT
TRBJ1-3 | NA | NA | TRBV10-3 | CAISESPSAGNTIYF | TGTGCCATCAGTGAGTCGCCGAGTGCCGGAAACACCATATATTTT
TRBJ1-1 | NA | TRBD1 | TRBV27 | CATLAGGDTEAFF | TGTGCCACCTTGGCAGGGGGCGACACTGAAGCTTTCTTT
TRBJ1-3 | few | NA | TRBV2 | CASSGIQGNTIYF | TGTGCCAGCAGTGGTATACAAGGAAACACCATATATTTT
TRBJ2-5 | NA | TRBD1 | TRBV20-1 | CSARDRGQGDF | TGCAGTGCTAGAGATCGGGGACAGGGCGACTTC
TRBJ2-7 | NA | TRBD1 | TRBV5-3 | CARSPPDRESEQYF | TGTGCCAGAAGTCCCCCGGACAGGGAGTCCGAGCAGTACTTC
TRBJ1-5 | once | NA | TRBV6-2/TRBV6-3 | CASSYSIEGYARNQPQHF | TGTGCCAGCAGTTACTCGATCGAGGGATACGCACGCAATCAGCCCCAGCATTTT
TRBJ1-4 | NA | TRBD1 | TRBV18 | CASSADRALNEKLFF | TGTGCCAGCTCAGCGGACAGGGCTTTAAATGAAAAACTGTTTTTT
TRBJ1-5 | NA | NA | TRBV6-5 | CASSRQVGQPQHF | TGTGCCAGCAGTCGACAGGTTGGCCAGCCCCAGCATTTT
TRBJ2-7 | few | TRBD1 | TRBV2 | CASSGTGDRLYEQYF | TGTGCCAGCAGTGGGACAGGGGACCGACTCTACGAGCAGTACTTC
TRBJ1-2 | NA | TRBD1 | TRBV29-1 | CSSSRGRDYGYTF | TGCAGCTCAAGCAGGGGGCGAGACTATGGCTACACCTTC
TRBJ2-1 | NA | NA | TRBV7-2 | CASSPRLEPSYNEQFF | TGTGCCAGCAGCCCCAGACTCGAGCCCTCCTACAATGAGCAGTTCTTC
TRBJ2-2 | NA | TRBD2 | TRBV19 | CASSWGGRSPGELFF | TGTGCCAGTAGTTGGGGGGGACGTAGTCCCGGGGAGCTGTTTTTT
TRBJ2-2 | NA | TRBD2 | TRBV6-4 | CASSRTSGGNTGELFF | TGTGCCAGCAGTAGGACTAGCGGAGGGAACACCGGGGAGCTGTTTTTT